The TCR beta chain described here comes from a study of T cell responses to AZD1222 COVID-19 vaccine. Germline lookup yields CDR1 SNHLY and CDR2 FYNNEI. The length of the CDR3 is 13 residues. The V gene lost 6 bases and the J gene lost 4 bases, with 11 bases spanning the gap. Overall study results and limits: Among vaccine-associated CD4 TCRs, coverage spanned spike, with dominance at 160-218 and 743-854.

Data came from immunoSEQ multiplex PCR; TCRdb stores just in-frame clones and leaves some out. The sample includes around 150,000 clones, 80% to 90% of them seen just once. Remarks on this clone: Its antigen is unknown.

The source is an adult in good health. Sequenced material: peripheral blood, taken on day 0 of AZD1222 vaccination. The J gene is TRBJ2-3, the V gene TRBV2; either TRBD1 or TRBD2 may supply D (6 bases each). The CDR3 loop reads CASRAGEADTQYF. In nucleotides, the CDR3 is TGTGCCAGCAGGGCAGGGGAGGCAGATACGCAGTATTTT. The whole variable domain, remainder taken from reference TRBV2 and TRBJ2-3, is EPEVTQTPSHQVTQMGQEVILRCVPISNHLYFYWYRQILGQKVEFLVSFYNNEISEKSEIFDDQFSVERPDGSNFTLKIRSTKLEDSAMYFCASRAGEADTQYFGPGTRLTVL.